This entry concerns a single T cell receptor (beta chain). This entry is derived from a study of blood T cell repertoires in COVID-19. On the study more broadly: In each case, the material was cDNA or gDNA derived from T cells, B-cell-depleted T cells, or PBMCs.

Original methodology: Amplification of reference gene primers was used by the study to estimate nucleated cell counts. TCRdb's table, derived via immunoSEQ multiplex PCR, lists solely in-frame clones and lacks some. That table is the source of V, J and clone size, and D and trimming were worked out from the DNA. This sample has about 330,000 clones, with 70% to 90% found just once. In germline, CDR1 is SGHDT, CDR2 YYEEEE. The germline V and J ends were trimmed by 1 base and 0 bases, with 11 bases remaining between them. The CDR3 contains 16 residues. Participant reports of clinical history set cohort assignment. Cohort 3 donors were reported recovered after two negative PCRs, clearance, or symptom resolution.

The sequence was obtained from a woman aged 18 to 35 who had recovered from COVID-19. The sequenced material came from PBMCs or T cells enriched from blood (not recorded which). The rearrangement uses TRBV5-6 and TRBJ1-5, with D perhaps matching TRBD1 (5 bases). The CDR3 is CASSLLEQGSNQPQHF. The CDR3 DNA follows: TGTGCCAGCAGCTTGTTGGAGCAGGGTAGCAATCAGCCCCAGCATTTT.